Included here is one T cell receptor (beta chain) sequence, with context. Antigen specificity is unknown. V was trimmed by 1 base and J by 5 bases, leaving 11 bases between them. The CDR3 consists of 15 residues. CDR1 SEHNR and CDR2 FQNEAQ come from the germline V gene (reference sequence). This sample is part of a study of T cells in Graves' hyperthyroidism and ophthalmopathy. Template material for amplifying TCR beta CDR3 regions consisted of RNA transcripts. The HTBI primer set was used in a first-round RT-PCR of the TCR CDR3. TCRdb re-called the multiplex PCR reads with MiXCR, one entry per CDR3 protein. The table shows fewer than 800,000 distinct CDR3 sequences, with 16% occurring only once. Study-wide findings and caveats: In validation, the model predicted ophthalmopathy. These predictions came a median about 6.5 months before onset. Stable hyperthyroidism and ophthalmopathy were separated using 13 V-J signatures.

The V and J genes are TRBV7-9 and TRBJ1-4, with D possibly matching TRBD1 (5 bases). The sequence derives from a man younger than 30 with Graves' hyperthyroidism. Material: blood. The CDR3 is CASSLGRGANEKLFF. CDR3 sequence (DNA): TGTGCCAGCAGCTTAGGAAGGGGTGCCAATGAAAAACTGTTTTTT.